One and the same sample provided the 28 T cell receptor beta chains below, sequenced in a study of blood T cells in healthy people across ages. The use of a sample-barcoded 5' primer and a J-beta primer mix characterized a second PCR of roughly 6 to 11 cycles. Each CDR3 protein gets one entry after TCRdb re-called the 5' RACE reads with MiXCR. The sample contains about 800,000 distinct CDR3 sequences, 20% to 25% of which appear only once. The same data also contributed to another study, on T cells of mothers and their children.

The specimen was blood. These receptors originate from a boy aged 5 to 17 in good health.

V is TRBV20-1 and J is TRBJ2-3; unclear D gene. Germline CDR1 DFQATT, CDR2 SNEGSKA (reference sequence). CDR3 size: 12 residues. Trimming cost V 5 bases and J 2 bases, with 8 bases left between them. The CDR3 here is CSALGPTDTQYF. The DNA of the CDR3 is TGCAGTGCTCTAGGCCCCACAGATACGCAGTATTTT.

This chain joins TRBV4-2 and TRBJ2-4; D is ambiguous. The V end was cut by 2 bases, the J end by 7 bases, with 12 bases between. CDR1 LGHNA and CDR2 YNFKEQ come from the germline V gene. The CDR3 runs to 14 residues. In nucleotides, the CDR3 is TGTGCCAGCAGCCAAACGAACTCTAGGAACATTCAGTACTTC. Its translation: CASSQTNSRNIQYF.

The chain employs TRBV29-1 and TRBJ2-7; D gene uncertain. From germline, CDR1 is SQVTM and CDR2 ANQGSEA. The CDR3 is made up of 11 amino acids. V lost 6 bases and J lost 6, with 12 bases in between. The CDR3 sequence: CSVADFSEQYF. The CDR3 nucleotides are TGCAGCGTGGCAGACTTTAGCGAGCAGTACTTC.

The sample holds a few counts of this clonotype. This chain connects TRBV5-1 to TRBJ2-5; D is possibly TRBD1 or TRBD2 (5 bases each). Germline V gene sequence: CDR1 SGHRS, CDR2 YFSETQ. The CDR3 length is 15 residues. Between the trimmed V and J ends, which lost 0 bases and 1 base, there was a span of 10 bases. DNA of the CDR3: TGCGCCAGCAGCTTGGGATGGGGGAGCCAAGAGACCCAGTACTTC. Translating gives CASSLGWGSQETQYF.

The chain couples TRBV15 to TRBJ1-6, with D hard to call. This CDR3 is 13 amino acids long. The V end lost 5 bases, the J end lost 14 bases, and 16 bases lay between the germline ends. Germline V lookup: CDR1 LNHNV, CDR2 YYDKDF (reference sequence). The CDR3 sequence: CATSRYNTEALHF. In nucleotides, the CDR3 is TGTGCCACCAGCCGCTACAATACAGAGGCCCTCCACTTT.

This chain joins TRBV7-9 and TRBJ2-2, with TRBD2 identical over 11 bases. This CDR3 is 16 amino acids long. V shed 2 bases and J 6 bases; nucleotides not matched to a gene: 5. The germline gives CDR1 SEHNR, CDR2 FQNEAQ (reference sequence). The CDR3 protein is CASSLTSGGPAGELFF. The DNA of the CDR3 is TGTGCCAGCAGCTTAACTAGCGGGGGCCCTGCCGGGGAGCTGTTTTTT.

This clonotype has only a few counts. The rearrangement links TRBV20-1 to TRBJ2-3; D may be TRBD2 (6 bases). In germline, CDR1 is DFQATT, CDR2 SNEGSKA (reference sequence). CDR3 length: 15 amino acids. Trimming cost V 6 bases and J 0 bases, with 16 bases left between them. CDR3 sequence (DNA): TGCAGTGCCCCCCTCTGGGGACTCAGCACAGATACGCAGTATTTT. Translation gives CSAPLWGLSTDTQYF.

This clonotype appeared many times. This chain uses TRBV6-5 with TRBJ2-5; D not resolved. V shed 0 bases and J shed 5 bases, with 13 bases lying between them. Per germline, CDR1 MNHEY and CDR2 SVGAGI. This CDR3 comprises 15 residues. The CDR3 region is CASSYSVGPGETQYF. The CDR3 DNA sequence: TGTGCCAGCAGTTACTCGGTTGGGCCCGGTGAGACCCAGTACTTC.

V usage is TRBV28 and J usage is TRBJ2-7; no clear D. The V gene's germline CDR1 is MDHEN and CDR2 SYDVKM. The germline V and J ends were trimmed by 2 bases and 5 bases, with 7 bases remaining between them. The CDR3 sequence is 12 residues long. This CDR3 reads CASSLSSNEQYF. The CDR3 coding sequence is TGTGCCAGCAGTTTAAGTAGCAACGAGCAGTACTTC.

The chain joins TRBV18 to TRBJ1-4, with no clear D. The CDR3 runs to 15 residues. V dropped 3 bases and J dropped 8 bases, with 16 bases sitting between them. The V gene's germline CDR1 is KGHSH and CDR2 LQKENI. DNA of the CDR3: TGTGCCAGCTCACCGGCGGGCCAAAGGACCGAAAAACTGTTTTTT. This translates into CASSPAGQRTEKLFF.

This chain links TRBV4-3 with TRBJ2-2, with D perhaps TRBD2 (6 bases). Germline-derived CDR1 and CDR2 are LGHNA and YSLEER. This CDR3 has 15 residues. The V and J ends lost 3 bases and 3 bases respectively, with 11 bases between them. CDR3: CASSQAGTYTGELFF. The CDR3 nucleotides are TGCGCCAGCAGCCAGGCCGGGACTTACACCGGGGAGCTGTTTTTT.

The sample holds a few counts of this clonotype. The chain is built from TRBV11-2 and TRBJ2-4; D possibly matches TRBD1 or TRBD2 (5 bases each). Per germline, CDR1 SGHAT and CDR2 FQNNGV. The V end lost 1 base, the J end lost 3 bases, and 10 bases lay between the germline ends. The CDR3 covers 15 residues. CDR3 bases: TGTGCCAGCAGCTTAGTGCTGGGGGTCAAAAACATTCAGTACTTC. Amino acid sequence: CASSLVLGVKNIQYF.

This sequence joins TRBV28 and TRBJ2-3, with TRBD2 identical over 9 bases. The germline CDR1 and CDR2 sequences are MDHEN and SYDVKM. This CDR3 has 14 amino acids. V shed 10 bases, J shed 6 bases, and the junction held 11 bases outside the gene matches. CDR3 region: CAIAWRGGRDTQYF. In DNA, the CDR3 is TGTGCCATTGCATGGCGGGGGGGCAGGGATACGCAGTATTTT.

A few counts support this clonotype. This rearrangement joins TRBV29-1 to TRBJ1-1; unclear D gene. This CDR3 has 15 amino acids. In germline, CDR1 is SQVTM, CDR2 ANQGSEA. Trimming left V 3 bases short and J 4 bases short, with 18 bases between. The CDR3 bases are TGCAGCGTTGAGCCCCGGTCAGGAGTGAGCACTGAAGCTTTCTTT. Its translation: CSVEPRSGVSTEAFF. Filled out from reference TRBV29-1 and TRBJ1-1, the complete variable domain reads SAVISQKPSRDICQRGTSLTIQCQVDSQVTMMFWYRQQPGQSLTLIATANQGSEATYESGFVIDKFPISRPNLTFSTLTVSNMSPEDSSIYLCSVEPRSGVSTEAFFGQGTRLTVV.

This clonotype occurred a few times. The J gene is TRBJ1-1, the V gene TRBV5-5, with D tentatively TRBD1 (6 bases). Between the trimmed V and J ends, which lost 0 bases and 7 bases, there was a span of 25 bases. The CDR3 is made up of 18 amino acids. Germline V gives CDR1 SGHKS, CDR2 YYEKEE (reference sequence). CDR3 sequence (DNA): TGTGCCAGCAGCTTGGTGTGGTGGCAGGGGAGCCAGATTAATGAAGCTTTCTTT. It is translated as CASSLVWWQGSQINEAFF.

The CDR3 reads CSARDPERYNEQFF. The CDR3 bases are TGCAGTGCTAGAGACCCCGAGAGGTACAATGAGCAGTTCTTC. The chain links TRBV20-1 to TRBJ2-1; D is undetermined. Germline V CDR1 and CDR2: DFQATT, SNEGSKA (reference sequence). V dropped 0 bases and J dropped 4 bases, with 10 bases sitting between them. The CDR3 length is 14 residues.

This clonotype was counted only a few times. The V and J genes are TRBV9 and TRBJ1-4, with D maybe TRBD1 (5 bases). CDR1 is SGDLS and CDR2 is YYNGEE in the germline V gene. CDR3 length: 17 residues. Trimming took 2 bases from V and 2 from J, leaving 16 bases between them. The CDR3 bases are TGTGCCAGCAGCGTCGGAGGCCCGGGGGGGACTAATGAAAAACTGTTTTTT. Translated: CASSVGGPGGTNEKLFF. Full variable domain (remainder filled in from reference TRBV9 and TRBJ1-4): DSGVTQTPKHLITATGQRVTLRCSPRSGDLSVYWYQQSLDQGLQFLIQYYNGEERAKGNILERFSAQQFPDLHSELNLSSLELGDSALYFCASSVGGPGGTNEKLFFGSGTQLSVL.

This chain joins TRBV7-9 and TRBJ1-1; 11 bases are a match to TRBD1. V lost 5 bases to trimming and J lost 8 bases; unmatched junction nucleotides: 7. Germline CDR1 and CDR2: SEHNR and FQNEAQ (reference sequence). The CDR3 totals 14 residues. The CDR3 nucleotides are TGTGCCAGCAGCGATCTCGGACAGGGGGCAGAAGCTTTCTTT. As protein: CASSDLGQGAEAFF.

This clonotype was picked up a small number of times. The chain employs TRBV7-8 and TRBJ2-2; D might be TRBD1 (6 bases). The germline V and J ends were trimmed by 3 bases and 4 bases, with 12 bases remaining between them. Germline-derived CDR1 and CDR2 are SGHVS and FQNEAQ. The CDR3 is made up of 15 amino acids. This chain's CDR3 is CASSLGDMSTGELFF. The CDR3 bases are TGTGCCAGCAGCTTGGGGGACATGTCCACCGGGGAGCTGTTTTTT.

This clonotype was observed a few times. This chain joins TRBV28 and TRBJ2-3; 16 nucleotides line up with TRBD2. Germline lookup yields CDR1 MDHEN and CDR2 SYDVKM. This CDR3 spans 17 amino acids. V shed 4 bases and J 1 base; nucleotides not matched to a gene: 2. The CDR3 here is CASSSGTSGRGTDTQYF. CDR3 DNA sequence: TGTGCCAGCAGTTCTGGGACTAGCGGGAGGGGCACAGATACGCAGTATTTT.

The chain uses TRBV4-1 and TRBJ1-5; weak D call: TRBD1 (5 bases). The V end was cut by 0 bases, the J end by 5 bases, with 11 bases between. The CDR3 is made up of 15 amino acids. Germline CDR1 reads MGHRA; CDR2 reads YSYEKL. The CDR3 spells CASSQEQQGHQPQHF. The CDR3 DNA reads TGCGCCAGCAGCCAAGAACAGCAGGGACATCAGCCCCAGCATTTT.

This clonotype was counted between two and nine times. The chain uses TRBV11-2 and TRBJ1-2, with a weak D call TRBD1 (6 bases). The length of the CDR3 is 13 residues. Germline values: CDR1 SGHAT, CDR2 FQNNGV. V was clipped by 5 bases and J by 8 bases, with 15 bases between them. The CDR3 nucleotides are TGTGCCAGCAGCCAGGGGCTTACCTACGGCTACACCTTC. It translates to CASSQGLTYGYTF. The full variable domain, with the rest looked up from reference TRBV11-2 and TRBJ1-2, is EAGVAQSPRYKIIEKRQSVAFWCNPISGHATLYWYQQILGQGPKLLIQFQNNGVVDDSQLPKDRFSAERLKGVDSTLKIQPAKLEDSAVYLCASSQGLTYGYTFGSGTRLTVV.

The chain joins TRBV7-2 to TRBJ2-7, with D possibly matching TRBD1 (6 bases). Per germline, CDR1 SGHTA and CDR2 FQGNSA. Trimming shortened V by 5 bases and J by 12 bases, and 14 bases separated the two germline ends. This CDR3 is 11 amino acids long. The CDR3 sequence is CASSINRDLYF. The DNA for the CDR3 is TGTGCCAGCAGCATCAACAGGGACCTGTACTTC. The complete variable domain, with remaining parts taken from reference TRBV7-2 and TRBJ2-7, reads GAGVSQSPSNKVTEKGKDVELRCDPISGHTALYWYRQSLGQGLEFLIYFQGNSAPDKSGLPSDRFSAERTGGSVSTLTIQRTQQEDSAVYLCASSINRDLYFGPGTRLTVT.

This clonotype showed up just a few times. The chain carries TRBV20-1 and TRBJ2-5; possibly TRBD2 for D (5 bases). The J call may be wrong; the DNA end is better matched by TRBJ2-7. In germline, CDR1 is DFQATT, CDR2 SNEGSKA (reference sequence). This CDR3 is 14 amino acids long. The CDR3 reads CSAPGSRLSDEQYF. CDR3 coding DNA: TGCAGTGCTCCGGGGAGTAGGCTGTCGGACGAGCAGTACTTC.

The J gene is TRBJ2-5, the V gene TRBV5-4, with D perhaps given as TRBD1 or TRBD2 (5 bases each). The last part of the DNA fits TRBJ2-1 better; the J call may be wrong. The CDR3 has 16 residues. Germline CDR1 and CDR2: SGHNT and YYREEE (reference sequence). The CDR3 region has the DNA TGTGCCAGCAGCTTGGGGTCGGGGCAACCCTACAATGAGCAGTTCTTC. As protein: CASSLGSGQPYNEQFF.

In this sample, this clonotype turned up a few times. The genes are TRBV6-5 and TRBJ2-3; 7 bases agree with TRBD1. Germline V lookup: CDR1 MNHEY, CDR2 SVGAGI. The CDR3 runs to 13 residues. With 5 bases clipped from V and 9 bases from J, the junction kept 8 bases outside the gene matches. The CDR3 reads CASSDDRVSTQYF. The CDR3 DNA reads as TGTGCCAGCAGTGACGACAGGGTCAGCACGCAGTATTTT.

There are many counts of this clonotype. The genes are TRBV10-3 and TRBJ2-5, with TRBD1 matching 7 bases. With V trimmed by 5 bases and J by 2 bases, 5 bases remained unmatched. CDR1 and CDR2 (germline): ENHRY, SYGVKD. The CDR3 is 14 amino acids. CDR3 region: CAISSGTAQETQYF. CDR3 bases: TGTGCCATCAGTTCCGGGACAGCTCAAGAGACCCAGTACTTC.

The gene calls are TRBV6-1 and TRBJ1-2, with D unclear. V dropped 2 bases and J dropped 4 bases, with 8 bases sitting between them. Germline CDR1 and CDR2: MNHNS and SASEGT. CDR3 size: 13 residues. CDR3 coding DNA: TGTGCCAGCAGTGAATTTTACGGCTATGGCTACACCTTC. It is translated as CASSEFYGYGYTF.